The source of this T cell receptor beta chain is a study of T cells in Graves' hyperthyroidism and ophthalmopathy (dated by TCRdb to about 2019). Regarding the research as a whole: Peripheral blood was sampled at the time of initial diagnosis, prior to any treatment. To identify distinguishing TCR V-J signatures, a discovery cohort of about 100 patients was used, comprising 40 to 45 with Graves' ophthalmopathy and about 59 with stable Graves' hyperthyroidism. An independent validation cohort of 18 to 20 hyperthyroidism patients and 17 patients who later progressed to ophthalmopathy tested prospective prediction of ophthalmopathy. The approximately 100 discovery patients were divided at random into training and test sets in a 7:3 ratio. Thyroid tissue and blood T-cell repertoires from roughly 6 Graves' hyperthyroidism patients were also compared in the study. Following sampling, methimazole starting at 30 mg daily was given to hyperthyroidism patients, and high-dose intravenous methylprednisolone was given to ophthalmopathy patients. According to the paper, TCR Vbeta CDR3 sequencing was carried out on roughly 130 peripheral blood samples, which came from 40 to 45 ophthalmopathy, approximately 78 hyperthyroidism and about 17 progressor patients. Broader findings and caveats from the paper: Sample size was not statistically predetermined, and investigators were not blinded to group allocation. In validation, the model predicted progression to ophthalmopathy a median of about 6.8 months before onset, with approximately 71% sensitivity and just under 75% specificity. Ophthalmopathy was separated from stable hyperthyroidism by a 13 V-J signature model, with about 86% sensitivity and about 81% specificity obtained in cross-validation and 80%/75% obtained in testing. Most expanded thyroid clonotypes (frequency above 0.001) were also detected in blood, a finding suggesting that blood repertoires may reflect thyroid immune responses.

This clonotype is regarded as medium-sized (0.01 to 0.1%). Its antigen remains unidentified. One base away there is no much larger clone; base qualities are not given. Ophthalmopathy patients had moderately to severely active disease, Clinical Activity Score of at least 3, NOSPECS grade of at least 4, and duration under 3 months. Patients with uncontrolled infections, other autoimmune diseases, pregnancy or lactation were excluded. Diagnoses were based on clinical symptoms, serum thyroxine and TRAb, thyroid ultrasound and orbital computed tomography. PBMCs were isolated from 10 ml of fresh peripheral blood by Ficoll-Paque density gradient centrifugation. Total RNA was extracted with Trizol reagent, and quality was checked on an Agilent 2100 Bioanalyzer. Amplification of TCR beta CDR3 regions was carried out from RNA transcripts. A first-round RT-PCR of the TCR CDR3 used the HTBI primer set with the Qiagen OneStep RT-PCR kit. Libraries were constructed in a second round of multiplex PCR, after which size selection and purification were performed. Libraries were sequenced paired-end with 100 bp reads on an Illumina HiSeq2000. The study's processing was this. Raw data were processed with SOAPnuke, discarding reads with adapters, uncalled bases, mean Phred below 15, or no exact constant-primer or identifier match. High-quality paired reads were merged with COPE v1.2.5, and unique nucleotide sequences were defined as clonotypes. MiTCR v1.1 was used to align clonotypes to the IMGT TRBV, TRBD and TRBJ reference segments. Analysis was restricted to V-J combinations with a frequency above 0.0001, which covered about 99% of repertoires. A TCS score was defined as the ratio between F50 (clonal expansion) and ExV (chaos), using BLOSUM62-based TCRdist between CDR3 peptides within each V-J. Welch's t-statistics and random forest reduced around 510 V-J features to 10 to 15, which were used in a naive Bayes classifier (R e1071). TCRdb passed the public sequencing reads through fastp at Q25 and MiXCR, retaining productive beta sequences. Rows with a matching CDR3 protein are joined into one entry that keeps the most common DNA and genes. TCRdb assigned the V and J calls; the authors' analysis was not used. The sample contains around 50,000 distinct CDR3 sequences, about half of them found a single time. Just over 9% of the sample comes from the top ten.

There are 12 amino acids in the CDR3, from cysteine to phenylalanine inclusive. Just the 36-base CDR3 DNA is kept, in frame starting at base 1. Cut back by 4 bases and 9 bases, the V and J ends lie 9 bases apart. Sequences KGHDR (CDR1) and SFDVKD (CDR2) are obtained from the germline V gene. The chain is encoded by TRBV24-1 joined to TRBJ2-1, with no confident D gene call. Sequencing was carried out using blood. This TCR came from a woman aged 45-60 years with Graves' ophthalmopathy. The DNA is TGTGCCACCAGTGACCCGCTCAGTGAGCAGTTCTTC. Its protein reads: CATSDPLSEQFF.